This TCR beta chain was captured in a study of T cell repertoires in cytomegalovirus infection. Study details: Alongside well-studied HLA-B-restricted CMV epitopes, recently identified HLA-C-restricted CMV epitopes were also used.

TCRdb redid the calling of the reads with MiXCR, one entry per CDR3 protein. Of about 47,000 distinct CDR3 sequences listed, roughly 19% are singletons. This clonotype was observed many times. As yet, its antigen is unknown. This receptor was taken from a human donor in good health (CMV status not recorded). Some clones in this sample may be carry-over from other donors' samples. Sequenced material: CD8+ T cells from cultured PBMCs, taken from culture after CMV antigen stimulation.

This chain's CDR3 is CASSAGWDTEAFF. The CDR3, as DNA: TGTGCCAGCAGCGCTGGTTGGGACACTGAAGCTTTCTTT. V is TRBV5-4 and J is TRBJ1-1, with D uncertain. The CDR3 length is 13 residues. The germline V gene encodes CDR1 SGHNT and CDR2 YYREEE (reference sequence). V was cut by 4 bases and J by 3 bases, with 10 bases left in between.